This T cell receptor (beta chain) was sequenced for a study of T cells in Graves' hyperthyroidism and ophthalmopathy. This clonotype was recorded at least ten times. Graves' hyperthyroidism is called stable when ophthalmopathy does not progress within 18 months. There were TCR beta CDR3 regions amplified from RNA transcripts. Researchers ran a first-round RT-PCR on the TCR CDR3 using the HTBI primer set. One entry per CDR3 protein, called by TCRdb with MiXCR from the multiplex PCR reads. Here the sample spans about 480,000 distinct CDR3 sequences, roughly 14% being singletons. Trimming cost V 4 bases and J 3 bases, with 13 bases left between them. This CDR3 region has 14 residues. Germline values: CDR1 MDHEN, CDR2 SYDVKM.

The chain is built from TRBV28 and TRBJ2-7, with D possibly being TRBD1 (5 bases). The receptor's source is a woman in her late teens or twenties with Graves' hyperthyroidism. Sequencing was carried out using blood. The CDR3 nucleotides are TGTGCCAGCAGTTCCGACAGCCTGCTCTACGAGCAGTACTTC. Amino acids: CASSSDSLLYEQYF.